This TCR beta chain is drawn from a study of Ad26.COV2.S vaccination and SARS-CoV-2 variants. Study at large: The COV1001 Ad26.COV2.S trial arm included the donor.

Method: immunoSEQ multiplex PCR; TCRdb's copy keeps in-frame clones and lacks some. The sample shows 350,000 to 400,000 clones, 70% to 90% of them seen only once. Documented treatment: around 19 received Ad26.COV2.S at low or high dose, single or two shots; 5 received placebo; per-sample allocation not given. Specimens were obtained on day 63 following the first vaccine or placebo injection. Germline loops: CDR1 SGHAT, CDR2 FQNNGV. The CDR3 length is 19 residues. V lost 0 bases, J lost 5 bases, and 22 bases lay in between. The chain joins TRBV11-2 to TRBJ1-4; no reliable D call. Material: peripheral blood, obtained in a trial of Ad26.COV2.S vaccine versus placebo. This clonotype was obtained from a person between 18 and 60 years old who received the Ad26.COV2.S COVID-19 vaccine or a placebo. For the CDR3, the DNA is TGTGCCAGCAGCTTAGATAATCCTCCGGCAGTTAGTCAAAATGAAAAACTGTTTTTT. This sequence encodes CASSLDNPPAVSQNEKLFF.